The present T cell receptor (beta chain) was sequenced within a study of T-cell reconstitution after alpha-beta-depleted transplantation in children. As it was prepared, the TCRbeta library received unique molecular identifiers. TCRdb re-derived calls from the PCR reads in MiXCR, one entry per CDR3 protein. The sample has 250,000 or so distinct CDR3 sequences; less than 9% are singletons. Study results and limitations: After transplant, high TCRbeta diversity at day 60 in some patients arose from surviving recipient T cells and thymic progenitors. At around two months after transplant, the alpha-beta T cells were reportedly derived from several hundred expanded clones that came from non-depleted graft cells. Hyperexpanded clones declined; after one year, newly produced T cells mostly supplied diversity.

Many counts were recorded for this clonotype. Its antigen is unknown. The ends were cut back, 5 bases at V and 8 bases at J, with 12 bases in the middle. The CDR3 is made up of 12 amino acids. Germline assignment: CDR1 LGHNT and CDR2 FRNRAP. The chain is built from TRBV12-5 and TRBJ1-1; tentative D call: TRBD1 (5 bases). This TCR was sampled from a male patient younger than 18 who had a stem cell transplant for acute lymphoblastic leukemia, so the T cells may come from the graft donor. The sequenced sample was PBMCs, mostly from graft donor cells, obtained 180 days after TCRalphabeta/CD19-depleted stem cell transplant. The CDR3, as DNA: TGTGCTAGTGGTACGGGGCCGGGAGAAGCTTTCTTT. Residues: CASGTGPGEAFF.